This T cell receptor (beta chain) was retrieved from a study of blood T cell repertoires in COVID-19. Study information: T cells, B-cell-depleted T cells, or PBMCs supplied cDNA or gDNA.

With 3 bases clipped from V and 6 bases from J, the junction kept 4 bases outside the gene matches. This CDR3 comprises 14 residues. CDR1 is LGHDT and CDR2 is YNNKEL in the germline V gene (reference sequence). Libraries were prepared by immunoSEQ multiplex PCR; TCRdb keeps only in-frame clonotypes and omits some of them. The data show about 240,000 clones, around 81% seen once. The chain employs TRBV3-1 (or the pseudogene TRBV3-2) and TRBJ1-2; 10 bases are a match to TRBD1. The source of this sequence is a man aged 25 to 45 who had recovered from COVID-19. The sample taken for sequencing was peripheral blood. CDR3 region: CASSQSGTGDGYTF. In DNA, the CDR3 is TGTGCCAGCAGCCAGTCCGGGACAGGGGATGGCTACACCTTC.